This passage covers 5 T cell receptor beta chains from one sample sequenced in a study of blood T cell repertoires in COVID-19. The assay was immunoSEQ multiplex PCR, and TCRdb's table has in-frame clones only and misses some. This table has about 40,000 clones, roughly four fifths appearing once. Sequencing used peripheral blood. Source of these receptors: a woman aged 60-70 years with acute or convalescent COVID-19.

The V gene is TRBV7-2, the J gene TRBJ2-2; no clear D gene. V dropped 6 bases and J dropped 5 bases, with 16 bases sitting between them. Germline CDR1 SGHTA, CDR2 FQGNSA. The CDR3 consists of 15 residues. CDR3 DNA: TGTGCCAGCAGTTTTAAGTACCCACAGACCGGGGAGCTGTTTTTT. Amino acid sequence: CASSFKYPQTGELFF.

This sequence joins TRBV3-1 (or the pseudogene TRBV3-2) and TRBJ1-3; tentative D call: TRBD1 (5 bases). Looked up from germline, CDR1 is LGHDT and CDR2 is YNNKEL (reference sequence). CDR3 length: 15 residues. Trimming pared 0 bases from V and 7 bases from J, leaving 13 bases between. The CDR3 region is CASSQDPGRVNTIYF. CDR3 sequence (DNA): TGTGCCAGCAGCCAAGACCCCGGCAGGGTGAACACCATATATTTT.

This chain joins TRBV6-1 and TRBJ2-1, with 12 bases identical to TRBD2. The germline V gene has CDR1 MNHNS and CDR2 SASEGT. The CDR3 is made up of 16 amino acids. J lost 7 bases, V lost 2 bases, and 6 bases had no gene match. The CDR3 DNA follows: TGTGCCAGCAGTGAATCTAGACTAGCGGGAGAAAATGAGCAGTTCTTC. It encodes CASSESRLAGENEQFF.

The chain is built from TRBV15 and TRBJ2-5; maybe TRBD2 (5 bases). V lost 0 bases, J lost 2 bases, and 10 bases lay in between. This CDR3 comprises 15 residues. Germline CDR1 reads LNHNV; CDR2 reads YYDKDF (reference sequence). CDR3 sequence reads: CATSRDRLAQETQYF. In nucleotides, the CDR3 is TGTGCCACCAGCAGAGATCGGCTAGCTCAAGAGACCCAGTACTTC.

Only one count was recorded for this clone. The rearrangement joins TRBV19 to TRBJ1-4; D is ambiguous. The germline V gene encodes CDR1 LNHDA and CDR2 SQIVND (reference sequence). The V end was cut by 5 bases, the J end by 8 bases, with 21 bases between. The CDR3 is 16 residues long. The CDR3 loop is CASSSGSSARLEKLFF. CDR3 bases: TGTGCCAGTAGTTCGGGGAGCTCAGCAAGGCTAGAAAAACTGTTTTTT.